These 14 T cell receptor beta chains share one sample of origin, sequenced in a study of OX40 agonist ivuxolimab in advanced cancers. The protocol was immunoSEQ multiplex PCR, while the TCRdb copy is restricted to in-frame clones and leaves out a portion. The data show 10,000 to 15,000 clones, around 76% seen once. The source was CD4+ or CD8+ T cells sorted from blood, collected in a trial of the OX40 agonist ivuxolimab. These receptors were collected from an adult with an advanced solid tumor such as melanoma, head and neck, liver or kidney cancer.

This chain connects TRBV11-2 to TRBJ2-7, with 10 bases aligning to TRBD2. V lost 7 bases, J lost 3 bases, and 6 bases stayed unmatched. The CDR3 loop spans 14 amino acids. The germline V gene encodes CDR1 SGHAT and CDR2 FQNNGV. The chain's CDR3 is CASTPTSGFYEQYF. CDR3 in DNA: TGTGCCAGCACTCCGACTAGCGGGTTCTACGAGCAGTACTTC.

This clone showed up many times. V and J are TRBV4-1 and TRBJ2-5, with D perhaps given as TRBD1 or TRBD2 (6 bases each). Between the trimmed V and J ends, which lost 1 base and 7 bases, there was a span of 16 bases. The CDR3 sequence is 15 residues long. CDR1 is MGHRA and CDR2 is YSYEKL in the germline V gene. The CDR3 DNA reads TGCGCCAGCAGCCAAGTACTAGCCTCAGGGGTGACCCAGTACTTC. Translation gives CASSQVLASGVTQYF.

The V and J genes are TRBV9 and TRBJ2-7; D call uncertain. Germline assignment: CDR1 SGDLS and CDR2 YYNGEE. This CDR3 has 15 residues. The V end lost 0 bases, the J end lost 0 bases, and 10 bases lay between the germline ends. The CDR3 spells CASSVAPGLSYEQYF. The CDR3 DNA reads as TGTGCCAGCAGCGTAGCCCCTGGCCTCTCCTACGAGCAGTACTTC.

The chain has TRBV5-1 and TRBJ2-7; D is possibly TRBD1 (5 bases). CDR1 SGHRS and CDR2 YFSETQ come from the germline V gene. The CDR3 spans 13 residues. Trimming left V 4 bases short and J 5 bases short, with 13 bases between. The CDR3 DNA is TGCGCCAGCAGCCCCAAGGGGTTCCACGAGCAGTACTTC. This sequence encodes CASSPKGFHEQYF.

This clone was counted between two and nine times. The chain couples TRBV6-1 to TRBJ2-1; TRBD2 aligns across 11 bases. CDR1 MNHNS and CDR2 SASEGT come from the germline V gene. J gave up 9 bases and V 8 bases, and 12 bases lay outside the gene matches. The CDR3 is made up of 15 amino acids. Written as DNA, the CDR3 is TGTGCCAGCGCCCACAGCCTAGCGGGAGGCCTTGAGCAGTTCTTC. It encodes CASAHSLAGGLEQFF.

CDR3 coding DNA: TGCGCCAGCAGCCAGTCCACGCAGGGGCAAATTAATGAAAAACTGTTTTTT. Its protein product is CASSQSTQGQINEKLFF. The chain carries TRBV4-3 and TRBJ1-4; TRBD1 is a possible D gene (6 bases). The CDR3 extends over 17 amino acids. Germline V CDR1 and CDR2: LGHNA, YSLEER. V was pared by 3 bases and J by 4 bases, with 18 bases between.

The chain uses TRBV5-6 and TRBJ2-7, with TRBD1 as a possible D gene (6 bases). The V and J ends lost 5 bases and 3 bases respectively, with 24 bases between them. This CDR3 region has 17 residues. In germline, CDR1 is SGHDT, CDR2 YYEEEE. Here the CDR3 reads CASSLLGGQWDLYEQYF. DNA for the CDR3: TGTGCCAGCAGTTTATTGGGTGGACAGTGGGATCTCTACGAGCAGTACTTC.

This clone is medium-sized by share. V is TRBV7-8 and J is TRBJ2-7; 8 bases align to TRBD1. V lost 5 bases and J lost 5; bases outside the gene matches: 5. The CDR3 length is 13 residues. Germline CDR1 is SGHVS and CDR2 is FQNEAQ. Here the CDR3 reads CASSLDRGDEQYF. The CDR3 bases are TGTGCCAGCAGCCTCGACAGGGGTGACGAGCAGTACTTC.

This clone was counted a few times. The rearrangement links TRBV30 to TRBJ1-3; D ambiguous. V was clipped by 0 bases and J by 0 bases, with 3 bases between them. CDR3 size: 13 residues. Germline lookup yields CDR1 GTSNPN and CDR2 SVGIG (reference sequence). The CDR3 DNA sequence: TGTGCCTGGAGTGTAGGCTCTGGAAACACCATATATTTT. Amino acids: CAWSVGSGNTIYF.

CDR3 bases: TGTGCCTGGAGTGTATTGGGCTCCACTTCCTACGAGCAGTACTTC. It codes for CAWSVLGSTSYEQYF. The V gene is TRBV30, the J gene TRBJ2-7; D gene uncertain. This CDR3 region has 15 residues. The V and J ends lost 0 bases and 1 base respectively, with 13 bases between them. In germline, CDR1 is GTSNPN, CDR2 SVGIG (reference sequence).

This sequence joins TRBV27 and TRBJ1-6; D is uncertain. Germline V lookup: CDR1 MNHEY, CDR2 SMNVEV (reference sequence). The CDR3 sequence is 15 residues long. Trimming removed 4 bases from V and 9 bases from J, with 16 bases in between. The CDR3 reads CASSYISDRGSPLHF. CDR3 nucleotide sequence: TGTGCCAGCAGTTATATCTCCGACCGGGGTTCACCCCTCCACTTT.

This chain connects TRBV28 to TRBJ1-5, with a possible D match to TRBD1 (6 bases). The CDR3 spans 16 residues. V gave up 2 bases and J gave up 2 bases, with 13 bases separating them. CDR1 and CDR2 (germline): MDHEN, SYDVKM. CDR3 DNA: TGTGCCAGCAGTTTAATGGGGGCGCGAGGCAATCAGCCCCAGCATTTT. This translates into CASSLMGARGNQPQHF. Together with reference TRBV28 and TRBJ1-5, the CDR3 gives the full variable domain: DVKVTQSSRYLVKRTGEKVFLECVQDMDHENMFWYRQDPGLGLRLIYFSYDVKMKEKGDIPEGYSVSREKKERFSLILESASTNQTSMYLCASSLMGARGNQPQHFGDGTRLSIL.

The chain employs TRBV7-9 and TRBJ2-7; 14 positions agree with TRBD2. CDR3 size: 16 residues. The J segment lost 5 bases and the V segment lost 5 bases, leaving 8 bases of the junction unmatched. The germline V gene encodes CDR1 SEHNR and CDR2 FQNEAQ (reference sequence). CDR3 sequence: CASSAPGTSGSDEQYF. In DNA form, the CDR3 reads TGTGCCAGCAGCGCACCCGGGACTAGCGGGAGTGACGAGCAGTACTTC. Filled out from reference TRBV7-9 and TRBJ2-7, the complete variable domain reads DTGVSQNPRHKITKRGQNVTFRCDPISEHNRLYWYRQTLGQGPEFLTYFQNEAQLEKSRLLSDRFSAERPKGSFSTLEIQRTEQGDSAMYLCASSAPGTSGSDEQYFGPGTRLTVT.

Comments on this clone: A junction end diverges from the germline sequence, so it may reflect a read error. The chain is built from TRBV7-7 and TRBJ2-1; the match to TRBD1 covers 10 bases. The CDR3 has 16 amino acids. CDR1 SSHAT and CDR2 FNYEAQ come from the germline V gene (reference sequence). CDR3 bases: TGTGCTAGCAGCTTAGGCTTGATGGACAGGGGGGATGAGCAGTTCTTC. Its protein product is CASSLGLMDRGDEQFF.